The 22 T cell receptor beta chains in this list originate from one sample, sequenced in a study of cytomegalovirus exposure and HLA in healthy donors. The primer mix had 60 Vbeta and 13 Jbeta primers. Data came from immunoSEQ multiplex PCR; TCRdb stores just in-frame clones and leaves some out. The sample has around 160,000 clones; roughly 76% are singletons. Material for sequencing was PBMCs. These receptors were taken from a human donor in good health.

The J gene is TRBJ1-1, the V gene TRBV19, with 7 bases that match TRBD1. Germline V gene sequence: CDR1 LNHDA, CDR2 SQIVND (reference sequence). This CDR3 spans 13 amino acids. With 10 bases clipped from V and 1 base from J, the junction kept 6 bases outside the gene matches. For the CDR3, the DNA is TGTGCCACTAGGGACAGCCGGAACACTGAAGCTTTCTTT. Its protein product is CATRDSRNTEAFF.

The chain combines TRBV7-9 with TRBJ2-5, with 9 positions matching TRBD2. Germline CDR1 SEHNR, CDR2 FQNEAQ (reference sequence). The CDR3 length is 15 residues. V was pared by 5 bases and J by 5 bases, with 9 bases of the junction left unmatched. Here the CDR3 reads CASSLMGLAEETQYF. The CDR3 DNA reads as TGTGCCAGCAGCCTCATGGGACTAGCTGAGGAGACCCAGTACTTC.

The chain links TRBV21-1 to TRBJ2-7; the table's D call of TRBD1 was not tested on the DNA. TRBV21-1 is reported as a pseudogene. The CDR3 is made up of 15 amino acids. In DNA form, the CDR3 reads TGTGCCAGCAAAGGAGTTGGGACAGGATTGTTTGAGCAGTACTTC. As protein: CASKGVGTGLFEQYF.

The chain combines TRBV7-8 with TRBJ2-7; 10 bases map to TRBD2. This CDR3 spans 17 amino acids. V lost 1 base, J lost 1 base, and 7 bases stayed unmatched. Germline V gene lookup returns CDR1 SGHVS and CDR2 FQNEAQ. Here the CDR3 DNA reads TGTGCCAGCAGCTTAGGTGGGCTAGCGGGGGCTTCCTACGAGCAGTACTTC. Encoded protein: CASSLGGLAGASYEQYF.

The rearrangement uses TRBV7-2 and TRBJ2-7; D possibly corresponds to TRBD1 (6 bases). CDR1 SGHTA and CDR2 FQGNSA come from the germline V gene. CDR3 length equals 14 residues. Trimming left V 5 bases short and J 0 bases short, with 11 bases between. As DNA, the CDR3 is TGTGCCAGCAGCGAAGGGGGTAGCTCCTACGAGCAGTACTTC. Amino acid sequence: CASSEGGSSYEQYF.

The gene calls are TRBV15 and TRBJ1-1, with TRBD1 as a possible D gene (5 bases). The CDR3 has 18 residues. V was trimmed by 0 bases and J by 0 bases, leaving 17 bases between them. Germline loops: CDR1 LNHNV, CDR2 YYDKDF (reference sequence). CDR3 in DNA: TGTGCCACCAGCAGAGATTCGGGGGGATACTTGATGAACACTGAAGCTTTCTTT. Translated: CATSRDSGGYLMNTEAFF.

This clone has only one observation. The J gene is TRBJ2-1, the V gene TRBV5-1; 12 bases line up with TRBD2. CDR3 size: 14 residues. V lost 7 bases, J lost 10 bases, and 9 bases stayed unmatched. In germline, CDR1 is SGHRS, CDR2 YFSETQ. The CDR3 nucleotides read TGCGCCAGCGGGTCTAGCGGGGGGGGCGAAGAGCAGTTCTTC. Its translation is CASGSSGGGEEQFF.

The V and J genes are TRBV10-2 and TRBJ2-7; possible D gene TRBD1, 5 bases. Trimming shortened V by 3 bases and J by 0 bases, and 12 bases separated the two germline ends. In germline, CDR1 is WSHSY, CDR2 SAAADI. This CDR3 comprises 15 residues. As DNA, the CDR3 is TGCGCCAGCAGTGAATCCAGGGCGAGCTCCTACGAGCAGTACTTC. The encoded protein is CASSESRASSYEQYF.

This clone was picked up a small number of times. This chain links TRBV4-3 with TRBJ1-1; the D is unclear. Germline CDR1 is LGHNA and CDR2 is YSLEER. There are 14 residues in the CDR3. V was cut by 0 bases and J by 4 bases, with 9 bases left in between. CDR3 DNA sequence: TGCGCCAGCAGCCAAGAATTCGGAGGCACTGAAGCTTTCTTT. It is translated as CASSQEFGGTEAFF.

The chain joins TRBV7-2 to TRBJ2-4; 9 bases agree with TRBD1. The CDR3 runs to 14 residues. Germline-derived CDR1 and CDR2 are SGHTA and FQGNSA. Losses at the gene ends were 5 bases for V and 4 bases for J; bases not matched to a gene: 3. The CDR3, as DNA: TGTGCCAGCAGCCTTGGACAGGGGAAAAACATTCAGTACTTC. Protein sequence: CASSLGQGKNIQYF.

The CDR3 DNA reads as TGTGCCAGCAGCCCGAGGGACAGACACACAGATACGCAGTATTTT. It codes for CASSPRDRHTDTQYF. The chain couples TRBV11-3 to TRBJ2-3, with 7 positions matching TRBD1. From germline, CDR1 is SGHNT and CDR2 YENEEA. The CDR3 runs 15 residues. Losses at the gene ends were 5 bases for V and 2 bases for J; bases not matched to a gene: 7.

This clone has only one observation. The gene calls are TRBV2 and TRBJ2-1; 7 bases map to TRBD1. The V gene's germline CDR1 is SNHLY and CDR2 FYNNEI. Trimming took 3 bases from V and 12 from J; bases not matched to a gene: 8. The CDR3 length is 13 residues. CDR3 amino acids: CASSDRDAGGQFF. CDR3 DNA: TGTGCCAGCAGTGATAGGGACGCAGGGGGGCAGTTCTTC.

In its sample, this clone was seen once. The J gene is TRBJ2-6, the V gene TRBV7-2; a possible D gene is TRBD2 (6 bases). The CDR3 is made up of 17 amino acids. With 5 bases removed from V and 0 bases from J, the gap between germline ends came to 14 bases. Germline values: CDR1 SGHTA, CDR2 FQGNSA. The CDR3: CASSRRDSISGANVLTF. Written as DNA, the CDR3 is TGTGCCAGCAGCAGGCGGGACTCTATCTCTGGGGCCAACGTCCTGACTTTC.

J is TRBJ2-1 and V is TRBV10-3; a possible D gene is TRBD2 (5 bases). CDR3 length equals 11 residues. Per germline, CDR1 ENHRY and CDR2 SYGVKD. Trimming shortened V by 9 bases and J by 4 bases, and 7 bases separated the two germline ends. The CDR3 bases are TGTGCCATTGCGGGTTACAATGAGCAGTTCTTC. Its protein is CAIAGYNEQFF.

V usage is TRBV4-2 and J usage is TRBJ1-1; TRBD1 is a possible D gene (5 bases). V was shortened by 4 bases and J by 6 bases, with 21 bases between the two germline ends. Germline V gene lookup returns CDR1 LGHNA and CDR2 YNFKEQ. CDR3 size: 16 residues. This CDR3 reads CASSPVFGTGLAEAFF. The CDR3 region has the DNA TGTGCCAGCAGCCCTGTGTTCGGTACGGGACTAGCTGAAGCTTTCTTT.

V and J are TRBV5-6 and TRBJ2-7; D is unresolved. The V end lost 3 bases, the J end lost 2 bases, and 3 bases lay between the germline ends. Germline lookup yields CDR1 SGHDT and CDR2 YYEEEE. CDR3 length: 11 residues. The DNA of the CDR3 is TGTGCCAGCAGCTCAACCTACGAGCAGTACTTC. It is translated as CASSSTYEQYF.

The chain carries TRBV19 and TRBJ1-5; D not resolved. The CDR3 loop spans 14 amino acids. The V end lost 5 bases, the J end lost 2 bases, and 10 bases lay between the germline ends. Looked up from germline, CDR1 is LNHDA and CDR2 is SQIVND (reference sequence). In nucleotides, the CDR3 is TGTGCCAGTAGTCCTGAGTTAGGCAATCAGCCCCAGCATTTT. It yields the protein CASSPELGNQPQHF.

The chain combines TRBV20-1 with TRBJ1-1; D gene unclear. Germline CDR1 reads DFQATT; CDR2 reads SNEGSKA (reference sequence). Trimming stripped 4 bases from V and 5 bases from J, with 8 bases between. The CDR3 contains 11 residues. CDR3 coding DNA: TGCAGTGCTATCGTTCAGACTGAAGCTTTCTTT. This translates into CSAIVQTEAFF.

The chain carries TRBV25-1 and TRBJ1-2, with D tentatively TRBD1 (6 bases). The germline gives CDR1 MGHDK, CDR2 SYGVNS. V shed 3 bases and J shed 11 bases, with 25 bases lying between them. This CDR3 has 16 amino acids. The CDR3 coding sequence is TGTGCCAGCAGTGATTCCGCCTCCGGGACACGCTGGGGTTACACCTTC. It specifies CASSDSASGTRWGYTF.

The CDR3 sequence: CASSRRKDRGLETQYF. The CDR3 DNA sequence: TGTGCCAGCAGTAGACGAAAAGACAGGGGGCTGGAGACCCAGTACTTC. J is TRBJ2-5 and V is TRBV27; TRBD1 matches 10 bases. The V gene end was trimmed by 5 bases and the J gene end by 5 bases; junction bases not matched to a gene: 11. Germline V lookup: CDR1 MNHEY, CDR2 SMNVEV (reference sequence). This CDR3 comprises 16 residues.

This clone was picked up a small number of times. This rearrangement joins TRBV4-3 to TRBJ1-1; a possible D gene is TRBD1 (5 bases). Germline CDR1 reads LGHNA; CDR2 reads YSLEER. Trimming took off 1 base at V and 1 base at J, with 10 bases between the two ends. The CDR3 extends over 15 amino acids. The CDR3 is CASSQGARANTEAFF. CDR3 nucleotide sequence: TGCGCCAGCAGCCAAGGGGCCAGGGCGAACACTGAAGCTTTCTTT.

The chain carries TRBV15 and TRBJ1-4; no reliable D call. There are 14 residues in the CDR3. The germline V gene has CDR1 LNHNV and CDR2 YYDKDF (reference sequence). The ends were cut back, 0 bases at V and 6 bases at J, with 8 bases in the middle. The CDR3 bases are TGTGCCACCAGCAGAGATGTCAGTGATGAAAAACTGTTTTTT. Its translation: CATSRDVSDEKLFF.